This entry is about one T cell receptor beta chain. Cohorts were assigned according to the clinical history that participants reported. Among Cohort 3 donors, those recovered had two negative PCRs, clearance, or symptom resolution. The V end was cut by 6 bases, the J end by 4 bases, with 9 bases between. The CDR3 totals 13 residues. Germline CDR1 LNHDA, CDR2 SQIVND (reference sequence). These data come from a study of blood T cell repertoires in COVID-19. At the level of the study: Some COVID-19 samples were acute and others convalescent; all came from the United States, Italy and Spain. T cells, B-cell-depleted T cells, or PBMCs provided the cDNA or gDNA that served as material.

Clones were sequenced by immunoSEQ multiplex PCR, and TCRdb holds only the in-frame ones, with some missing. The table lists about 260,000 clones, 75% to 90% of them singletons, with 2% to 3% in the top ten. What was sequenced was PBMCs or T cells enriched from blood (not recorded which). The chain uses TRBV19 and TRBJ2-2; a possible D gene is TRBD1 (6 bases). The TCR originated in a woman between 18 and 29 years old who had recovered from COVID-19. CDR3 loop: CASRTQGTGELFF. The CDR3 DNA follows: TGTGCCAGTAGGACACAGGGCACCGGGGAGCTGTTTTTT.